Listed below are T cell receptor beta chains from one sample, sequenced in a study of OX40 agonist ivuxolimab in advanced cancers. The table came from immunoSEQ multiplex PCR; TCRdb's copy has only in-frame clones and leaves some out. The sample shows around 58,000 clones, about 87% of them seen only once. This specimen was CD4+ or CD8+ T cells sorted from blood, taken in a trial of the OX40 agonist ivuxolimab. The receptors originated from an adult with an advanced solid tumor such as melanoma, head and neck, liver or kidney cancer. Both conserved end residues are part of each CDR3. Fields, in order: D gene, clone size, V gene, J gene, CDR3 DNA, CDR3 protein. D genes are given only for firm matches. Clone size, where shown, is once, few, many, or a class for clones that have expanded.

D: NA; size: few; V: TRBV6-5; J: TRBJ1-1; DNA: TGTGCCAGCAGTTACTTAACCAACACTGAAGCTTTCTTT; CDR3: CASSYLTNTEAFF
D: NA; size: NA; V: TRBV30; J: TRBJ2-3; DNA: TGTGCCTGGAGTGTACGAGGGGCCAGCACAGATACGCAGTATTTT; CDR3: CAWSVRGASTDTQYF
D: NA; size: NA; V: TRBV4-2; J: TRBJ1-5; DNA: TGTGCCAGCAGCCAAGGAGGGAAGGAACTCAATCAGCCCCAGCATTTT; CDR3: CASSQGGKELNQPQHF
D: NA; size: NA; V: TRBV2; J: TRBJ1-5; DNA: TGTGCCAGCAGGGTAGGGGGGGGAAACAATCAGCCCCAGCATTTT; CDR3: CASRVGGGNNQPQHF
D: TRBD1; size: NA; V: TRBV9; J: TRBJ2-7; DNA: TGTGCCAGCAGCGTAACGGGACAGGGAGGACACGAGCAGTACTTC; CDR3: CASSVTGQGGHEQYF
D: NA; size: NA; V: TRBV27; J: TRBJ1-2; DNA: TGTGCCAGCAGTCTCGACCACCAGGGGTATGGCTACACCTTC; CDR3: CASSLDHQGYGYTF
D: NA; size: NA; V: TRBV18; J: TRBJ1-2; DNA: TGTGCCAGCTCACCATCCCGGGGGGATGGCTACACCTTC; CDR3: CASSPSRGDGYTF
D: NA; size: NA; V: TRBV5-1; J: TRBJ2-5; DNA: TGCGCCAGCAGCTTGGCCTCCCTAACAGGGCTCCCAGAGACCCAGTACTTC; CDR3: CASSLASLTGLPETQYF
D: NA; size: NA; V: TRBV4-1; J: TRBJ2-7; DNA: TGCGCCAGCAGTCCTAATGGGAACGAGCAGTACTTC; CDR3: CASSPNGNEQYF
D: TRBD1; size: NA; V: TRBV7-3; J: TRBJ2-3; DNA: TGTGCCAGCAGCTCCCACAGGGGGTCCCTTCTCAACACAGATACGCAGTATTTT; CDR3: CASSSHRGSLLNTDTQYF
D: TRBD1; size: NA; V: TRBV5-4; J: TRBJ2-1; DNA: TGTGCCAGCAGCCATACTGACAGGGGTCCCTACAATGAGCAGTTCTTC; CDR3: CASSHTDRGPYNEQFF
D: TRBD2; size: NA; V: TRBV27; J: TRBJ2-1; DNA: TGTGCCAGCAGTTTATTAGCCCGGGGAGCGGGGGGAAATGAGCAGTTCTTC; CDR3: CASSLLARGAGGNEQFF
D: TRBD2; size: NA; V: TRBV7-8; J: TRBJ2-3; DNA: TGTGCCAGCAGTCATCCCCAGCGGGGGAGGGGCCCAGATACGCAGTATTTT; CDR3: CASSHPQRGRGPDTQYF
D: NA; size: NA; V: TRBV5-1; J: TRBJ2-2; DNA: TGCGCCAGCAGCTTGGCTCGGGAATCCGGGGAGCTGTTTTTT; CDR3: CASSLARESGELFF
D: TRBD1; size: NA; V: TRBV7-8; J: TRBJ1-5; DNA: TGTGCCAGCAGCTTTCACGGACAGGGAGAGCCCCAGCATTTT; CDR3: CASSFHGQGEPQHF
D: NA; size: NA; V: TRBV2; J: TRBJ1-5; DNA: TGTGCCAGCAGTGAAGTAGGGTACAATCAGCCCCAGCATTTT; CDR3: CASSEVGYNQPQHF
D: NA; size: NA; V: TRBV6-5; J: TRBJ1-2; DNA: TGTGCCAGCAAGGAGGAGGGCTACACCTTC; CDR3: CASKEEGYTF
D: TRBD1; size: NA; V: TRBV5-1; J: TRBJ2-6; DNA: TGCGCCAGCAGTCGAGACAGGGGGTTCTCTGGGGCCAACGTCCTGACTTTC; CDR3: CASSRDRGFSGANVLTF
D: NA; size: NA; V: TRBV18; J: TRBJ2-3; DNA: TGTGCCAGCTCAAACCGTGGCAGGGGCACAGATACGCAGTATTTT; CDR3: CASSNRGRGTDTQYF
D: NA; size: NA; V: TRBV10-3; J: TRBJ1-4; DNA: TGTGCCATCAGTGAGAGGTCAGAGGGTGAAAAACTGTTTTTT; CDR3: CAISERSEGEKLFF
D: NA; size: once; V: TRBV15; J: TRBJ2-2; DNA: TGTGCCACCAGCAGAGATCCAGGAGCCGGGGAGCTGTTTTTT; CDR3: CATSRDPGAGELFF
D: NA; size: NA; V: TRBV5-1; J: TRBJ1-1; DNA: TGCGCCAGCAGCTTAGGAGACATGGCTAACACTGAAGCTTTCTTT; CDR3: CASSLGDMANTEAFF
D: NA; size: NA; V: TRBV6-1; J: TRBJ2-5; DNA: TGTGCCAGCAGTGAGGCGGGGACCCAGTACTTC; CDR3: CASSEAGTQYF
D: TRBD2; size: NA; V: TRBV10-3; J: TRBJ2-3; DNA: TGTGCCATCAGGGGGGGGAGCACAGATACGCAGTATTTT; CDR3: CAIRGGSTDTQYF
D: NA; size: NA; V: TRBV11-2; J: TRBJ2-1; DNA: TGTGCCAGCAGCTTAGAACAGACTAGCTCCTACAATGAGCAGTTCTTC; CDR3: CASSLEQTSSYNEQFF
D: TRBD2; size: NA; V: TRBV9; J: TRBJ2-5; DNA: TGTGCCAGCAGCGTAGGAGAAAAGCGGGGGGGCCGAGAGACCCAGTACTTC; CDR3: CASSVGEKRGGRETQYF
D: TRBD1; size: NA; V: TRBV4-1; J: TRBJ1-6; DNA: TGCGCCAGCAGCCCCATGTCAGGGACAGGCCAGTCACCCCTCCACTTT; CDR3: CASSPMSGTGQSPLHF
D: NA; size: NA; V: TRBV7-2; J: TRBJ2-2; DNA: TGTGCCAGCAGCTTAGCTACCCACGGTGTGGGGGAGCTGTTTTTT; CDR3: CASSLATHGVGELFF
D: TRBD2; size: NA; V: TRBV5-1; J: TRBJ2-5; DNA: TGCGCCAGCAGCCCTTTAGCGGGGATGCAAGAGACCCAGTACTTC; CDR3: CASSPLAGMQETQYF
D: NA; size: NA; V: TRBV15; J: TRBJ1-5; DNA: TGTGCCACCAGCAGAGGTGGGGTTTCCAATCAGCCCCAGCATTTT; CDR3: CATSRGGVSNQPQHF
D: NA; size: NA; V: TRBV5-1; J: TRBJ2-3; DNA: TGCGCCACCACGTCCGGAGGGGGCACAGATACGCAGTATTTT; CDR3: CATTSGGGTDTQYF
D: NA; size: NA; V: TRBV4-1; J: TRBJ2-7; DNA: TGCGCCAGCAGCCAAGAAGACAGGCCCTCTACCTACGAGCAGTACTTC; CDR3: CASSQEDRPSTYEQYF
D: TRBD2; size: NA; V: TRBV7-9; J: TRBJ2-3; DNA: TGTGCCAGCATCCTGGGGGGGGTTAGCACAGATACGCAGTATTTT; CDR3: CASILGGVSTDTQYF
D: NA; size: NA; V: TRBV29-1; J: TRBJ2-3; DNA: TGCAGCGTTGAACTGAACACAGCGCCAGATACGCAGTATTTT; CDR3: CSVELNTAPDTQYF
D: NA; size: NA; V: TRBV5-4; J: TRBJ1-2; DNA: TGTGCCAGCAGCTTGGGACAGTTAGCTAACTATGGCTACACCTTC; CDR3: CASSLGQLANYGYTF
D: TRBD1; size: NA; V: TRBV9; J: TRBJ2-7; DNA: TGTGCCAGCAGCGTAAGGGGACAGGGAATCTACGAGCAGTACTTC; CDR3: CASSVRGQGIYEQYF
D: NA; size: once; V: TRBV2; J: TRBJ2-7; DNA: TGTGCCAGCAGAAGTATGTACGAGCAGTACTTC; CDR3: CASRSMYEQYF
D: NA; size: NA; V: TRBV5-1; J: TRBJ2-2; DNA: TGCGCCAGCAGCTTGGATGTCCGTAGACTGTTTTTT; CDR3: CASSLDVRRLFF
D: NA; size: large; V: TRBV7-2; J: TRBJ1-5; DNA: TGTGCCAGCAGCTTAGAGGTCAATCAGCCCCAGCATTTT; CDR3: CASSLEVNQPQHF
D: NA; size: NA; V: TRBV28; J: TRBJ1-6; DNA: TGTGCCAGCAGTTTATTAACCCGCGGCTTAATTAATTCACCCCTCCACTTT; CDR3: CASSLLTRGLINSPLHF
D: TRBD2; size: NA; V: TRBV6-5; J: TRBJ2-5; DNA: TGTGCCAGCAGCCCACTAGCGGGGGGACAAGAGACCCAGTACTTC; CDR3: CASSPLAGGQETQYF
D: NA; size: NA; V: TRBV5-1; J: TRBJ2-5; DNA: TGCGCCAGCAGCACGGGCCCTGGGGGAGAGACCCAGTACTTC; CDR3: CASSTGPGGETQYF
D: NA; size: once; V: TRBV9; J: TRBJ2-7; DNA: TGTGCCAGCAGCGTTTCTAGCAGCCCCTACGAGCAGTACTTC; CDR3: CASSVSSSPYEQYF
D: NA; size: once; V: TRBV7-6; J: TRBJ2-1; DNA: TGTGCCAGCAGCTTGAGGGCAGGGTTCTACAATGAGCAGTTCTTC; CDR3: CASSLRAGFYNEQFF
D: NA; size: once; V: TRBV19; J: TRBJ1-2; DNA: TGTGCCAGTAGTACGGCCCGCCGCGCCACTTATGGCTACACCTTC; CDR3: CASSTARRATYGYTF
D: NA; size: NA; V: TRBV9; J: TRBJ2-5; DNA: TGTGCCAGCAGCGCCCATAAACGGGGGGAGACCCAGTACTTC; CDR3: CASSAHKRGETQYF
D: TRBD2; size: once; V: TRBV19; J: TRBJ2-3; DNA: TGTGCCAGTAGTGACACTAGCGACGATACGCAGTATTTT; CDR3: CASSDTSDDTQYF
D: NA; size: few; V: TRBV18; J: TRBJ1-6; DNA: TGTGCCAGCTCACCGGGAGGAGGCGGTTCACCCCTCCACTTT; CDR3: CASSPGGGGSPLHF
D: TRBD1; size: NA; V: TRBV6-5; J: TRBJ1-3; DNA: TGTGCCAGCAGTTACTCGAGGACAGGGGTGTTGGACACCATATATTTT; CDR3: CASSYSRTGVLDTIYF
D: NA; size: few; V: TRBV5-1; J: TRBJ1-2; DNA: TGCGCCAGCAGCTTGAGGGGGGACTATGGCTACACCTTC; CDR3: CASSLRGDYGYTF